This T cell receptor beta chain emerged from a study of CD8+CD57+ T cells in acquired aplastic anemia (dated by TCRdb to 2016 to 2018). General notes on the study: Extracted DNA from sorted CD4+ and CD8+ cells averaged around 2.9 ug, ranging from about 0.2 to 30 ug. Healthy donor samples averaged roughly 9.9 million reads for CD4+ and roughly 11 million for CD8+ cells.

V is pruned by 8 bases and J by 9 bases, leaving 13 bases of the junction without a gene match. Sequences MGHDK (CDR1) and SYGVNS (CDR2) are obtained from the germline V gene. The CDR3 runs 14 residues from the cysteine to the phenylalanine. The retained sequence is limited to the CDR3, 42 bases, with the frame set at the first base. The study deep-sequenced TCR repertoires of sorted CD4+ and CD8+ blood T cells from severe aplastic anemia patients and healthy subjects. Ficoll-Paque density gradient centrifugation was used to isolate peripheral blood mononuclear cells. Before DNA extraction, CD4+ and CD8+ T cells were sorted with FACS or magnetic beads. Summary of the overall study and its limitations: Roughly 30 CD8+ CDR3 sequences were found to be shared between patients and controls, but these sequences appeared to be highly expressed in patients and within the immunodominant clones of the patients. No significant difference in CD8+ Simpson's diversity was found between patients and healthy controls (P=0.060).

As concerns this clonotype: Its antigen has not been determined. No base quality information exists; no much larger clone differs at one position.

Genomic DNA served as template for TCR beta VDJ combination and CDR3 sequence profiling. An Illumina HiSeq 2000 was used for TCR repertoire sequencing. Per the original workflow: TRBV/TRBJ rearrangement plots, CDR3 size and DJ length profiles, and Simpson's diversity index were used to assess repertoires. The most abundant DNA sequence in the deep sequencing data was defined as the immunodominant clone. CDR3 amino acid sequences were checked for sharing across subjects and were also compared against the VDJdb database and published repertoires. TCRdb reworked the public reads: Q25 trimming with fastp, MiXCR clone assembly, productive beta chains retained. Rows are combined by CDR3 protein, so each entry shows the most common genes and DNA. The V and J calls reflect TCRdb's pipeline rather than the authors' work. The sample profile shows about 210,000 distinct CDR3 sequences; 61% of them were found once. The biggest ten clones account for approximately 32% of the sample.

Sequenced: sorted CD4+, CD8+, or CD8+CD57+ T cells (not recorded which) from PBMCs. The rearrangement combines TRBV25-1 with TRBJ2-1, and 7 junction bases match TRBD2. This receptor was obtained from a human donor in good health. The nucleotides read TGTGCCAGCGGGCAGGTTCGGGGGGTACCTGAGCAGTTCTTC. Translation gives CASGQVRGVPEQFF. This CDR3, with the reference TRBV25-1 and TRBJ2-1 proteins standing in past its ends, gives the full variable domain EADIYQTPRYLVIGTGKKITLECSQTMGHDKMYWYQQDPGMELHLIHYSYGVNSTEKGDLSSESTVSRIRTEHFPLTLESARPSHTSQYLCASGQVRGVPEQFFGPGTRLTVL.